A single sample is the source of the 5 T cell receptor beta chains below, sequenced in a study of circulating CD8 cells and anti-PD-1 response in melanoma. Each library started from around 15 ng of total RNA using the QIAseq Immune Repertoire TCR panel. TCRdb independently ran MiXCR on the reads; one entry per CDR3 protein. The sample contains some 2,000 distinct CDR3 sequences, 5% to 6.5% of which appear only once. Four subsets defined by PD-1 and/or TIGIT were sorted from live CD3+CD8+TCRalphabeta+ cells. The sequencing here drew on CD8+ T cells from PBMCs, taken at baseline or after one month of anti-PD-1 therapy (not recorded which). The receptors come from a human donor with melanoma.

The V and J genes are TRBV29-1 and TRBJ2-7; 8 bases line up with TRBD1. The V segment lost 6 bases and the J segment 4 bases; nucleotides outside the gene matches: 11. Per germline, CDR1 SQVTM and CDR2 ANQGSEA. The CDR3 covers 14 residues. Written as DNA, the CDR3 is TGCAGCGTCAACGCGGACAGGGACATATACGAGCAGTACTTC. This sequence encodes CSVNADRDIYEQYF.

By proportion, this clonotype is medium-sized. The chain joins TRBV5-6 to TRBJ2-7; D call uncertain. Germline V gives CDR1 SGHDT, CDR2 YYEEEE. The CDR3 is made up of 13 amino acids. V lost 0 bases, J lost 4 bases, and 8 bases lay in between. CDR3 protein: CASSLGRQYEQYF. As DNA, the CDR3 is TGTGCCAGCAGCTTGGGGAGACAATACGAGCAGTACTTC.

This clonotype ranks as medium-sized. The chain combines TRBV19 with TRBJ2-1; TRBD2 might be the D (6 bases). The CDR3 is 12 residues long. V was pared by 3 bases and J by 8 bases, with 8 bases between. Germline CDR1 is LNHDA and CDR2 is SQIVND (reference sequence). The chain's CDR3 is CASSMPGDEQFF. The DNA of the CDR3 is TGTGCCAGTAGTATGCCGGGGGATGAGCAGTTCTTC.

This clonotype is medium-sized (0.01 to 0.1%) in the sample. This chain links TRBV14 with TRBJ2-7; no firm D call. Trimming pared 0 bases from V and 4 bases from J, leaving 13 bases between. Germline assignment: CDR1 SGHDN and CDR2 FVKESK. CDR3 length: 15 residues. CDR3 sequence: CASSQDKVRVYEQYF. In nucleotides, the CDR3 is TGTGCCAGCAGCCAAGATAAGGTCCGGGTATACGAGCAGTACTTC.

Turning to this clonotype: Being one base from a much bigger clone, this may be a read error. The CDR3 ends on some other residue instead of the conserved phenylalanine or tryptophan, so this is likely a read error. The chain employs TRBV29-1 and TRBJ2-2, with a weak D call TRBD2 (7 bases). The CDR3 covers 11 residues. Germline V gene data show CDR1 as SQVTM and CDR2 as ANQGSEA. V was trimmed by 4 bases and J by 11 bases, leaving 11 bases between them. The CDR3 sequence: CSVGGGYELFL. CDR3 sequence (DNA): TGCAGCGTTGGGGGGGGCTACGAGCTGTTTCTT.